Listed below are T cell receptor beta chains from one sample, sequenced in a study of T cell changes during pregnancy in multiple sclerosis. Clones were sequenced by immunoSEQ multiplex PCR, and TCRdb holds only the in-frame ones, with some missing. The repertoire has more than 25,000 clones, 90% to 95% of them found once; the top ten carry about 3.8%. The sample here was CD8+ T cells from peripheral blood mononuclear cells, taken in the second trimester of pregnancy. All receptors derive from a female donor in good health, enrolled as a control in a pregnancy study. Each CDR3 is given with its conserved first and last residue. D genes are given only for firm matches. Size is omitted from some rows. Given values are once, few, many or a class for expanded clones.

v_call	j_call	d_call	clone_size	cdr3_aa	cdr3_nt
TRBV7-8	TRBJ2-1	TRBD1	.	CASSTRHRGSSYNEQFF	TGTGCCAGCAGCACCCGTCACAGGGGGAGCTCCTACAATGAGCAGTTCTTC
TRBV29-1	TRBJ2-7	.	.	CSVDGQQGQYF	TGCAGCGTTGACGGACAGCAGGGGCAGTACTTC
TRBV6-6	TRBJ2-7	.	.	CASSLLGQSSGEQYF	TGTGCCAGCAGTTTGTTAGGACAATCCTCAGGAGAGCAGTACTTC
TRBV4-1	TRBJ1-5	.	few	CASSQSPTGIVWPQHF	TGCGCCAGCAGCCAATCACCCACAGGTATAGTATGGCCCCAGCATTTT
TRBV18	TRBJ2-7	.	.	CASSPEVSYEQYF	TGTGCCAGCTCACCGGAGGTCTCCTACGAGCAGTACTTC
TRBV5-1	TRBJ2-3	TRBD1	once	CASSSRDREHTQYF	TGCGCCAGCAGCTCCCGGGACAGGGAGCATACGCAGTATTTT
TRBV4-3	TRBJ1-3	.	.	CASSRKRDWGSGNTIYF	TGCGCCAGCAGCCGAAAAAGGGACTGGGGCTCTGGAAACACCATATATTTT
TRBV4-1	TRBJ2-7	.	few	CASSQGVQRSYEQYF	TGCGCCAGCAGCCAAGGTGTACAGAGATCCTACGAGCAGTACTTC
TRBV27	TRBJ2-1	TRBD2	.	CASSLVVGGDNEQFF	TGTGCCAGCAGTTTAGTCGTCGGGGGGGACAATGAGCAGTTCTTC
TRBV27	TRBJ1-1	TRBD1	.	CASSYGTGDGTEAFF	TGTGCCAGCAGTTATGGGACAGGGGATGGCACTGAAGCTTTCTTT
TRBV19	TRBJ1-5	TRBD1	.	CASSILRQGADSNQPQHF	TGTGCCAGTAGTATTCTGCGACAGGGGGCCGACAGCAATCAGCCCCAGCATTTT
TRBV7-9	TRBJ2-7	TRBD1	.	CASSWRQGTTYEQYF	TGTGCCAGCAGCTGGAGACAGGGTACCACCTACGAGCAGTACTTC
TRBV30	TRBJ2-7	TRBD1	.	CAWRDRFDEQYF	TGTGCCTGGAGGGACAGGTTCGACGAGCAGTACTTC
TRBV9	TRBJ1-1	.	.	CASSPKDRNTEAFF	TGTGCCAGCAGCCCGAAGGACAGGAACACTGAAGCTTTCTTT
TRBV10-3	TRBJ1-1	TRBD1	.	CATRLRGMNTEAFF	TGTGCCACCCGACTCAGGGGGATGAATACTGAAGCTTTCTTT
TRBV6-4	TRBJ1-5	TRBD1	.	CASSPDRGSNQPQHF	TGTGCCAGCAGTCCGGACAGGGGTAGCAATCAGCCCCAGCATTTT
TRBV19	TRBJ2-2	.	.	CASSQIGELFF	TGTGCCAGTTCACAGATCGGGGAGCTGTTTTTT
TRBV6-5	TRBJ2-3	.	.	CASSYTTFGSTDTQYF	TGTGCCAGCAGTTACACGACATTTGGGTCGACAGATACGCAGTATTTT
TRBV5-3	TRBJ2-7	.	few	CATAEQGPWRYEQYF	TGTGCCACTGCCGAACAGGGTCCCTGGAGATACGAGCAGTACTTC
TRBV19	TRBJ2-1	.	once	CASSIREYYNEQFF	TGTGCCAGTAGTATAAGGGAGTACTACAATGAGCAGTTCTTC
TRBV7-7	TRBJ2-1	.	.	CASSFTESSYNEQFF	TGTGCCAGCAGCTTCACAGAGAGCTCCTACAATGAGCAGTTCTTC
TRBV6-1	TRBJ2-1	.	.	CASSVTIPAYNEQFF	TGTGCCAGCAGCGTGACTATTCCCGCCTACAATGAGCAGTTCTTC
TRBV4-3	TRBJ1-4	.	.	CASSQSIHRTSLSEKLFF	TGCGCCAGCAGCCAGTCGATCCATAGGACATCCTTGTCTGAAAAACTGTTTTTT
TRBV4-3	TRBJ2-1	TRBD2	.	CASSQTPSGGATEQFF	TGCGCCAGCAGCCAGACTCCTAGCGGGGGGGCCACTGAGCAGTTCTTC
TRBV6-5	TRBJ2-5	.	.	CASASVLQETQYF	TGTGCCAGCGCTAGCGTTTTACAAGAGACCCAGTACTTC
TRBV18	TRBJ2-3	TRBD2	.	CASSIGGGSTDTQYF	TGTGCCAGCTCCATAGGCGGGGGTAGCACAGATACGCAGTATTTT
TRBV5-6	TRBJ1-5	TRBD1	.	CASSLGGQGSYSNQPQHF	TGTGCCAGCAGCCTGGGGGGACAGGGGTCTTATAGCAATCAGCCCCAGCATTTT
TRBV7-9	TRBJ1-3	.	.	CASSLDDPRIPGNTIYF	TGTGCCAGCAGCTTAGATGATCCGCGAATACCCGGAAACACCATATATTTT
TRBV6-4	TRBJ2-2	.	.	CASSAANTGELFF	TGTGCCAGCAGTGCAGCGAACACCGGGGAGCTGTTTTTT
TRBV2	TRBJ1-2	.	.	CASGGGNYGYTF	TGTGCCAGCGGAGGAGGGAACTATGGCTACACCTTC
TRBV6-6	TRBJ2-7	TRBD1	once	CASSPRDRVGEQYF	TGTGCCAGCAGTCCCCGGGACAGGGTTGGGGAGCAGTACTTC
TRBV5-4	TRBJ1-2	.	.	CASGNTGNYGYTF	TGTGCCAGCGGGAATACGGGGAACTATGGCTACACCTTC
TRBV7-7	TRBJ2-7	.	.	CASSPEVAYEQYF	TGTGCTAGCAGCCCGGAGGTAGCTTACGAGCAGTACTTC
TRBV27	TRBJ2-2	TRBD1	.	CASSLPGQGVGELFF	TGTGCCAGCAGTCTACCGGGACAGGGGGTTGGGGAGCTGTTTTTT
TRBV13	TRBJ2-2	TRBD1	.	CASSSGTGGFTGELFF	TGTGCCAGCAGCTCCGGGACAGGGGGCTTCACCGGGGAGCTGTTTTTT
TRBV30	TRBJ1-1	.	once	CAWSVLSEAFF	TGTGCCTGGAGTGTACTGTCTGAAGCTTTCTTT
TRBV9	TRBJ1-2	.	.	CASSVGQGGGYGYTF	TGTGCCAGCAGCGTAGGTCAGGGTGGTGGGTATGGCTACACCTTC
TRBV5-1	TRBJ2-7	TRBD1	.	CASSLYGTDYEQYF	TGCGCCAGCAGCTTGTACGGGACAGACTACGAGCAGTACTTC
TRBV7-3	TRBJ2-5	.	.	CASSLTGQGETQYF	TGTGCCAGCAGCTTAACCGGGCAGGGCGAGACCCAGTACTTC
TRBV27	TRBJ1-2	.	once	CATSEGMGYTF	TGTGCCACTTCCGAGGGTATGGGCTACACCTTC
TRBV4-1	TRBJ2-1	TRBD1	few	CASRSDRETYNEQFF	TGCGCCAGCAGGTCGGACAGGGAAACCTACAATGAGCAGTTCTTC
TRBV11-2	TRBJ1-1	.	.	CASSLSSGALMNTEAFF	TGTGCCAGCAGCCTATCTTCAGGGGCGCTGATGAACACTGAAGCTTTCTTT
TRBV7-2	TRBJ1-4	TRBD1	.	CASGRQGARWQTNEKLFF	TGTGCCAGCGGACGACAGGGGGCTCGTTGGCAAACTAATGAAAAACTGTTTTTT
TRBV27	TRBJ2-2	.	.	CASTRLLRPGTGELFF	TGTGCCAGCACCCGTTTACTCAGGCCCGGCACCGGGGAGCTGTTTTTT
TRBV6-1	TRBJ2-7	TRBD2	.	CASSGLAGSSYEQYF	TGTGCCAGCAGTGGACTAGCGGGCAGCTCCTACGAGCAGTACTTC
TRBV9	TRBJ2-7	.	once	CASSEGGGGALGEQYF	TGTGCCAGCAGCGAAGGGGGAGGGGGGGCCCTAGGCGAGCAGTACTTC
TRBV27	TRBJ1-5	TRBD1	.	CASSLKGGRRFRNQPQHF	TGTGCCAGCAGTTTAAAAGGGGGCAGGAGGTTTCGCAATCAGCCCCAGCATTTT
TRBV6-6	TRBJ2-1	TRBD2	.	CASRTGTSGTNEQFF	TGTGCCAGCAGAACCGGGACTAGCGGGACCAATGAGCAGTTCTTC
TRBV9	TRBJ2-5	TRBD2	.	CASSVEGGASGGFLGETQYF	TGTGCCAGCAGCGTTGAGGGGGGCGCTAGCGGGGGCTTCTTGGGCGAGACCCAGTACTTC
TRBV30	TRBJ2-7	TRBD1	.	CAWSVWTGGSYEQYF	TGTGCCTGGAGTGTATGGACAGGGGGATCCTACGAGCAGTACTTC
TRBV7-2	TRBJ2-7	.	.	CASSLNSHEQYF	TGTGCCAGCAGCTTAAACAGCCACGAGCAGTACTTC
TRBV29-1	TRBJ2-1	.	.	CSVARGEQFF	TGCAGCGTTGCCCGGGGTGAGCAGTTCTTC
TRBV4-3	TRBJ2-2	.	.	CASSQPSDIANTGELFF	TGCGCCAGCAGCCAACCCTCGGACATCGCGAACACCGGGGAGCTGTTTTTT
TRBV9	TRBJ2-7	.	.	CASSANGVREQYF	TGTGCCAGCAGCGCTAACGGGGTTCGCGAGCAGTACTTC
TRBV4-1	TRBJ1-2	.	.	CASSLFLGAKYGYTF	TGCGCCAGCAGCCTTTTCCTAGGGGCGAAATATGGCTACACCTTC
TRBV30	TRBJ1-2	.	once	CAWSPSGGNYGYTF	TGTGCCTGGAGTCCCTCTGGAGGAAACTATGGCTACACCTTC
TRBV4-3	TRBJ2-2	.	.	CASSLGQQDTGELFF	TGCGCCAGCAGCCTCGGACAGCAGGACACCGGGGAGCTGTTTTTT
TRBV4-1	TRBJ2-1	TRBD2	.	CASSRVLAPGNEQFF	TGCGCCAGCAGCCGAGTACTAGCGCCTGGAAATGAGCAGTTCTTC